This TCR beta chain was retrieved from a study of cytomegalovirus exposure and HLA in healthy donors. Regarding the study as a whole: There were some public TCRs occurring in many donors, but most TCR sequences were rare. The study labeled approximately 150 TCR beta chains cytomegalovirus-associated.

In its sample, this clone was seen once. As yet, its antigen is unknown. CDR3 length: 15 amino acids. Germline V lookup: CDR1 SNHLY, CDR2 FYNNEI. V was pared by 6 bases and J by 0 bases, with 2 bases of the junction left unmatched. Sequencing used immunoSEQ multiplex PCR; TCRdb keeps in-frame clones, though not all of them. The repertoire holds some 65,000 clones, with approximately 94% as singletons. The receptor comes from a man aged 18 to 35 in good health and CMV-seropositive. The sequencing input was PBMCs. The chain combines TRBV2 with TRBJ2-7, with 13 bases lining up with TRBD2. The DNA of the CDR3 is TGTGCCAGCAGAAGGACTAGCGGGGGCTCCTACGAGCAGTACTTC. It is translated as CASRRTSGGSYEQYF.